The 24 T cell receptor beta chains listed next were all sequenced from one sample in a study of siplizumab effects on memory and regulatory T cells. Repertoires were generated with immunoSEQ multiplex PCR, while TCRdb's copy carries only in-frame clones and drops some. The sample has tens of thousands of clones; about 89% are singletons. Sequencing was carried out using CD8+ T cells sorted from blood. The receptors were gathered from a human donor in good health.

The chain is built from TRBV6-5 and TRBJ2-7; D is unresolved. The CDR3 sequence is 10 residues long. Germline V gene sequence: CDR1 MNHEY, CDR2 SVGAGI. The V and J ends lost 7 bases and 0 bases respectively, with 1 base between them. CDR3 sequence (DNA): TGTGCCAGCAACTCCTACGAGCAGTACTTC. Translated: CASNSYEQYF.

The chain uses TRBV4-1 and TRBJ1-1, with a possible D match to TRBD1 (6 bases). The germline V gene encodes CDR1 MGHRA and CDR2 YSYEKL. V was cut by 2 bases and J by 4 bases, with 20 bases left in between. This CDR3 is 17 amino acids long. CDR3 nucleotide sequence: TGCGCCAGCAGCCAAAATGGGGGGGCGGTGGTCTTCACTGAAGCTTTCTTT. It is translated as CASSQNGGAVVFTEAFF.

The J gene is TRBJ2-7, the V gene TRBV7-2, with 9 bases aligning to TRBD1. Germline CDR1 and CDR2: SGHTA and FQGNSA. This CDR3 has 14 residues. Trimming took 4 bases from V and 7 from J; bases not matched to a gene: 8. CDR3 loop: CASSWGQGIEEQYF. CDR3 nucleotide sequence: TGTGCCAGCAGCTGGGGACAGGGCATAGAGGAGCAGTACTTC.

The table lists this clone with a few counts. The CDR3 sequence is CASSLVVGKGTEAFF. CDR3 DNA sequence: TGTGCCAGCAGCTTAGTAGTGGGGAAAGGAACTGAAGCTTTCTTT. V and J are TRBV7-9 and TRBJ1-1; D remains ambiguous. Germline V CDR1 and CDR2: SEHNR, FQNEAQ (reference sequence). V lost 1 base and J lost 5, with 14 bases in between. CDR3 length: 15 residues.

The CDR3 protein is CSVVRGMNTEAFF. CDR3 DNA: TGCAGCGTCGTAAGGGGGATGAACACTGAAGCTTTCTTT. The chain employs TRBV29-1 and TRBJ1-1, with D perhaps TRBD1 (6 bases). Germline CDR1 reads SQVTM; CDR2 reads ANQGSEA. The V end was cut by 6 bases, the J end by 0 bases, with 11 bases between. This CDR3 contains 13 residues.

J is TRBJ2-3 and V is TRBV7-9; no clear D. Deletions cut 3 bases from V and 1 base from J, with 2 bases between. The germline V gene has CDR1 SEHNR and CDR2 FQNEAQ (reference sequence). The CDR3 consists of 12 residues. In DNA form, the CDR3 reads TGTGCCAGCAGCTTGGGCACAGATACGCAGTATTTT. Its protein is CASSLGTDTQYF.

The chain couples TRBV9 to TRBJ2-5; 7 bases are a match to TRBD2. The V gene's germline CDR1 is SGDLS and CDR2 YYNGEE. The CDR3 is 13 amino acids. V lost 3 bases, J lost 2 bases, and 1 base stayed unmatched. CDR3 protein: CASSGDYQETQYF. The CDR3 DNA reads as TGTGCCAGCAGCGGGGACTATCAAGAGACCCAGTACTTC.

The chain combines TRBV27 with TRBJ2-7, with a possible D match to TRBD1 (6 bases). The length of the CDR3 is 14 residues. The germline gives CDR1 MNHEY, CDR2 SMNVEV (reference sequence). The V end was cut by 3 bases, the J end by 1 base, with 10 bases between. CDR3: CASSFGQGSYEQYF. In DNA, the CDR3 is TGTGCCAGCAGTTTTGGGCAGGGGTCCTACGAGCAGTACTTC.

This chain joins TRBV27 and TRBJ1-2; 7 nucleotides line up with TRBD1. V was pared by 3 bases and J by 2 bases, with 3 bases of the junction left unmatched. From germline, CDR1 is MNHEY and CDR2 SMNVEV (reference sequence). The CDR3 spans 14 residues. CDR3: CASSFTGVNYGYTF. The CDR3 DNA sequence: TGTGCCAGCAGTTTTACAGGGGTCAACTATGGCTACACCTTC.

CDR3 nucleotides: TGTGCCAGCAGCCTCTCCTCCCGGGGCGGACTGGGGGAGCTGTTTTTT. Translation: CASSLSSRGGLGELFF. The chain joins TRBV7-8 to TRBJ2-2, with D perhaps given as TRBD1 or TRBD2 (5 bases each). CDR1 and CDR2 (germline): SGHVS, FQNEAQ. This CDR3 has 16 amino acids. Trimming removed 5 bases at V and 8 bases at J, with 21 bases between.

This chain links TRBV11-1 with TRBJ1-3; D is ambiguous. Trimming pared 0 bases from V and 1 base from J, leaving 10 bases between. Germline V gene lookup returns CDR1 SGHAT and CDR2 FQDESV (reference sequence). This CDR3 is 16 amino acids long. This CDR3 is CASSLALTASGNTIYF. The CDR3 DNA sequence: TGTGCCAGCAGCTTAGCGCTAACAGCTTCTGGAAACACCATATATTTT. The whole variable domain, filled in from reference TRBV11-1 and TRBJ1-3, reads EAEVAQSPRYKITEKSQAVAFWCDPISGHATLYWYRQILGQGPELLVQFQDESVVDDSQLPKDRFSAERLKGVDSTLKIQPAELGDSAMYLCASSLALTASGNTIYFGEGSWLTVV.

This rearrangement joins TRBV7-9 to TRBJ2-7; D unresolved. The CDR3 has 15 amino acids. Germline CDR1 and CDR2: SEHNR and FQNEAQ (reference sequence). Trimming left V 7 bases short and J 0 bases short, with 16 bases between. CDR3 loop: CASTDSRMNSYEQYF. In nucleotides, the CDR3 is TGTGCCAGCACCGATTCGCGTATGAACTCCTACGAGCAGTACTTC.

V is TRBV6-5 and J is TRBJ1-1; weak D call: TRBD1 (5 bases). This CDR3 comprises 13 residues. Trimming took 0 bases from V and 7 from J, leaving 9 bases between them. Germline values: CDR1 MNHEY, CDR2 SVGAGI. The chain's CDR3 is CASSYSQGNEAFF. For the CDR3, the DNA is TGTGCCAGCAGTTACTCGCAGGGTAATGAAGCTTTCTTT.

The chain has TRBV27 and TRBJ2-5; D possibly uses TRBD1 or TRBD2 (5 bases each). Trimming took off 11 bases at V and 2 bases at J, with 6 bases between the two ends. Germline V gene sequence: CDR1 MNHEY, CDR2 SMNVEV (reference sequence). The CDR3 is 10 amino acids. CDR3: CAGGQETQYF. CDR3 DNA: TGTGCCGGGGGTCAAGAGACCCAGTACTTC.

The rearrangement links TRBV27 to TRBJ2-7; D tentatively reads TRBD1 or TRBD2 (5 bases each). The V end was cut by 6 bases, the J end by 6 bases, with 18 bases between. The CDR3 spans 14 residues. Per the germline V gene, CDR1 is MNHEY and CDR2 is SMNVEV (reference sequence). CDR3 in DNA: TGTGCCAGCAGAGCCCTCTGGGGGTCGCTCGAGCAGTACTTC. This sequence encodes CASRALWGSLEQYF.

The J gene is TRBJ2-7, the V gene TRBV27, with 7 bases that match TRBD1. Losses at the gene ends were 5 bases for V and 8 bases for J; bases not matched to a gene: 12. The CDR3 spans 14 residues. The germline gives CDR1 MNHEY, CDR2 SMNVEV (reference sequence). In nucleotides, the CDR3 is TGTGCCAGCAGTCCTAGGGGCAGGGGGTTTCAGCAGTACTTC. It translates to CASSPRGRGFQQYF.

The gene calls are TRBV5-6 and TRBJ2-7; 7 bases fit TRBD2. Looked up from germline, CDR1 is SGHDT and CDR2 is YYEEEE. This CDR3 region has 14 residues. V shed 0 bases, J shed 3 bases, and the junction held 3 bases outside the gene matches. The CDR3 bases are TGTGCCAGCAGCTTGGACCCGGGAGGCTACGAGCAGTACTTC. It translates to CASSLDPGGYEQYF.

The chain is built from TRBV15 and TRBJ2-5; D gene uncertain. The CDR3 has 14 residues. The germline V and J ends were trimmed by 1 base and 1 base, with 7 bases remaining between them. CDR1 is LNHNV, CDR2 YYDKDF, per germline (reference sequence). The CDR3 coding sequence is TGTGCCACCAGCAGAGTAGACGTCCAAGAGACCCAGTACTTC. It codes for CATSRVDVQETQYF.

The CDR3 DNA reads TGCGCCAGCAGGTCCGACGAGGGAGATACGCAGTATTTT. Translating it yields CASRSDEGDTQYF. The chain couples TRBV5-1 to TRBJ2-3; a weak D match, TRBD2 (5 bases). Trimming removed 5 bases at V and 5 bases at J, with 12 bases between. This CDR3 comprises 13 residues. CDR1 and CDR2 (germline): SGHRS, YFSETQ.

This chain joins TRBV9 and TRBJ2-7; TRBD2 aligns across 9 bases. Germline-derived CDR1 and CDR2 are SGDLS and YYNGEE. After removal of 4 bases from V and 2 bases from J, the junction contained 7 bases not matched to a gene. The CDR3 spans 15 residues. For the CDR3, the DNA is TGTGCCAGCAGCAAGTATAGCGGGGGACCCTACGAGCAGTACTTC. Amino acids: CASSKYSGGPYEQYF.

This clone was counted once. The chain joins TRBV4-2 to TRBJ2-2; D is possibly TRBD2 (5 bases). CDR3 length: 13 residues. The V gene's germline CDR1 is LGHNA and CDR2 YNFKEQ. Trimming took off 3 bases at V and 6 bases at J, with 8 bases between the two ends. DNA for the CDR3: TGTGCCAGCAGCCATCTAGCACCCGGGGAGCTGTTTTTT. Protein product: CASSHLAPGELFF.

CDR3 bases: TGTGCCAGCAGCTTGAGGCGGGAGCTCTCCTACGAGCAGTACTTC. It is translated as CASSLRRELSYEQYF. The chain couples TRBV5-4 to TRBJ2-7; the match to TRBD2 covers 7 bases. Trimming cost V 1 base and J 0 bases; bases outside gene matches: 4. The CDR3 loop spans 15 amino acids. Germline-derived CDR1 and CDR2 are SGHNT and YYREEE (reference sequence).

The CDR3 nucleotides are TGTGCCAGCAGCTTGGACGCGGCGGTCACTGAAGCTTTCTTT. Translated: CASSLDAAVTEAFF. The chain employs TRBV5-5 and TRBJ1-1; no firm D call. This CDR3 is built from 14 residues. Germline assignment: CDR1 SGHKS and CDR2 YYEKEE (reference sequence). Trimming took 0 bases from V and 4 from J, leaving 10 bases between them.

J is TRBJ1-2 and V is TRBV20-1, with D possibly matching TRBD1 (5 bases). CDR3 size: 11 residues. V lost 3 bases to trimming and J lost 8 bases, with 10 bases between them. Germline CDR1 DFQATT, CDR2 SNEGSKA (reference sequence). The CDR3 protein is CSARQGVGYTF. The CDR3 DNA reads TGCAGTGCTAGGCAGGGTGTCGGCTACACCTTC.